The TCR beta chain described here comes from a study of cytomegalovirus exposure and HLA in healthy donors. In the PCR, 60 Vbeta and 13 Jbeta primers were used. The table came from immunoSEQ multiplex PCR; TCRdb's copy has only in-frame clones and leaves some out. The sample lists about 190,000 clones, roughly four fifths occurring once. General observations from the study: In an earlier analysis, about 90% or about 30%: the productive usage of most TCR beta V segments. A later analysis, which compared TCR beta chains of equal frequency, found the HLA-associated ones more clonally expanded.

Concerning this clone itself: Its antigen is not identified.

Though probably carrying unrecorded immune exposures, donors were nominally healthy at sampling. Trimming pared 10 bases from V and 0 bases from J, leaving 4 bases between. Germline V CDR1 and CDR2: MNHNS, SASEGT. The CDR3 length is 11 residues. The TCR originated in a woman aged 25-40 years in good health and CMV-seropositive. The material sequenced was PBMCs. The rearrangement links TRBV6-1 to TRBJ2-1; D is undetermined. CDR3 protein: CAINSYNEQFF. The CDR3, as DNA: TGTGCCATAAACTCCTACAATGAGCAGTTCTTC.